Following are 32 T cell receptor beta chains from one sample sequenced in a study of cytomegalovirus exposure and HLA in healthy donors. Use of 60 Vbeta and 13 Jbeta primers characterized the PCR. The assay was immunoSEQ multiplex PCR, and TCRdb's table has in-frame clones only and misses some. The data show roughly 150,000 clones, with around 80% seen just once and about 15% held by the top ten. The specimen was PBMCs. Receptors originate from a middle-aged woman in good health and CMV-seronegative.

As for this clone: Compared with germline, one end of the junction differs, possibly owing to a read error. This rearrangement joins TRBV7-9 to TRBJ2-7, with a tentative D call TRBD1 (5 bases). Germline values: CDR1 SEHNR, CDR2 FQNEAQ (reference sequence). CDR3 length equals 12 residues. The CDR3 loop is CSSTMDNYEQYF. In nucleotides, the CDR3 is TGTTCCAGCACAATGGACAACTACGAGCAGTACTTC.

The chain uses TRBV7-9 and TRBJ1-2, with a possible D match to TRBD1 (6 bases). Germline assignment: CDR1 SEHNR and CDR2 FQNEAQ (reference sequence). The CDR3 runs 13 residues. V gave up 2 bases and J gave up 4 bases, with 8 bases separating them. Here the CDR3 reads CASSLSDSYGYTF. The CDR3 nucleotides read TGTGCCAGCAGCTTATCGGACAGCTATGGCTACACCTTC. The complete variable domain, with remaining parts taken from reference TRBV7-9 and TRBJ1-2, reads DTGVSQNPRHKITKRGQNVTFRCDPISEHNRLYWYRQTLGQGPEFLTYFQNEAQLEKSRLLSDRFSAERPKGSFSTLEIQRTEQGDSAMYLCASSLSDSYGYTFGSGTRLTVV.

A few counts support this clone. The junction departs from the called germline gene at one end, perhaps through a read error. The CDR3 DNA reads as TGCGCCAGCAGCCAAGATGGGGACAACTCTGGGGCCAACGGCCTGACTTTC. Amino acids: CASSQDGDNSGANGLTF. This chain connects TRBV4-3 to TRBJ2-6, with a tentative D call TRBD1 (6 bases). The germline V gene has CDR1 LGHNA and CDR2 YSLEER. CDR3 length: 17 amino acids.

This sequence joins TRBV5-1 and TRBJ2-5; 7 bases match TRBD2. The CDR3 is made up of 14 amino acids. J was trimmed by 2 bases and V by 3 bases; bases with no gene match: 4. Germline assignment: CDR1 SGHRS and CDR2 YFSETQ. CDR3 sequence (DNA): TGCGCCAGCAGCTCGGGGACTATACAAGAGACCCAGTACTTC. Residues: CASSSGTIQETQYF.

Only one count was recorded for this clone. The chain joins TRBV7-3 to TRBJ1-2; a weak D match, TRBD1 (6 bases). This CDR3 contains 15 residues. From germline, CDR1 is SGHTA and CDR2 FQGTGA. V lost 6 bases, J lost 4 bases, and 18 bases lay in between. The CDR3 loop is CASRPRGGTGYGYTF. DNA of the CDR3: TGTGCCAGCAGACCTAGGGGGGGCACGGGCTATGGCTACACCTTC.

CDR3 nucleotides: TGTGCCAGCAGCTTATCAGGGGACATGGACACAGATACGCAGTATTTT. As protein: CASSLSGDMDTDTQYF. This chain links TRBV11-1 with TRBJ2-3; tentative D call: TRBD1 (6 bases). Trimming removed 2 bases at V and 2 bases at J, with 14 bases between. Germline CDR1 and CDR2: SGHAT and FQDESV (reference sequence). The CDR3 extends over 16 amino acids.

The chain carries TRBV5-4 and TRBJ2-3; TRBD2 agrees at 12 bases. Germline lookup yields CDR1 SGHNT and CDR2 YYREEE (reference sequence). The CDR3 extends over 15 amino acids. With V trimmed by 3 bases and J by 3 bases, 2 bases remained unmatched. CDR3 residues: CASSYTSGGTDTQYF. The CDR3 nucleotides read TGTGCCAGCAGCTACACTAGCGGGGGGACAGATACGCAGTATTTT.

This rearrangement joins TRBV6-6 to TRBJ1-2; 7 bases are shared with TRBD1. CDR1 is MNHNY and CDR2 is SVGAGI in the germline V gene (reference sequence). Trimming took 5 bases from V and 7 from J; bases not matched to a gene: 4. This CDR3 contains 12 residues. The CDR3 region has the DNA TGTGCCAGCAGTAGCCGACAGGGTGGCTACACCTTC. As protein: CASSSRQGGYTF.

CDR3 residues: CASSGQRETQYF. The CDR3, as DNA: TGTGCCTCCTCGGGACAAAGAGAGACCCAGTACTTC. The genes are TRBV5-4 and TRBJ2-5; D possibly corresponds to TRBD1 (6 bases). Trimming removed 10 bases from V and 4 bases from J, with 14 bases in between. This CDR3 region has 12 residues. Germline CDR1 reads SGHNT; CDR2 reads YYREEE (reference sequence).

The chain joins TRBV9 to TRBJ2-3; D possibly corresponds to TRBD2 (5 bases). The germline gives CDR1 SGDLS, CDR2 YYNGEE. The CDR3 is made up of 13 amino acids. The germline V and J ends were trimmed by 1 base and 4 bases, with 7 bases remaining between them. The CDR3 loop is CASSVTRADTQYF. The CDR3 DNA follows: TGTGCCAGCAGCGTAACGAGGGCAGATACGCAGTATTTT.

V gene TRBV29-1 combines with J gene TRBJ1-5; 9 bases are a match to TRBD1. The CDR3 is made up of 15 amino acids. Germline V gives CDR1 SQVTM, CDR2 ANQGSEA. V lost 6 bases to trimming and J lost 6 bases; unmatched junction nucleotides: 12. The CDR3 DNA reads TGCAGCGTAGTAACCACAGGGGGCGAGTCTCAGCCCCAGCATTTT. Its protein is CSVVTTGGESQPQHF.

The V call is TRBV28, the J call TRBJ2-1; the D gene is possibly TRBD2 (6 bases). The V end lost 6 bases, the J end lost 14 bases, and 17 bases lay between the germline ends. The length of the CDR3 is 12 residues. Germline CDR1 and CDR2: MDHEN and SYDVKM. The CDR3 DNA sequence: TGTGCCAGCAGGCCTCTTAGCGGCCGGGAGTTCTTC. Its protein product is CASRPLSGREFF.

The rearrangement links TRBV4-3 to TRBJ2-1; D is unresolved. Per the germline V gene, CDR1 is LGHNA and CDR2 is YSLEER. CDR3 size: 15 residues. The germline V and J ends were trimmed by 4 bases and 0 bases, with 10 bases remaining between them. CDR3 residues: CASSLQDSSYNEQFF. The CDR3, as DNA: TGCGCCAGCAGCCTGCAGGATAGCTCCTACAATGAGCAGTTCTTC.

This clone was detected a few times. The rearrangement joins TRBV7-3 to TRBJ2-1, with 7 bases that match TRBD2. The V gene's germline CDR1 is SGHTA and CDR2 FQGTGA. This CDR3 contains 16 residues. With V trimmed by 2 bases and J by 1 base, 5 bases remained unmatched. The CDR3 here is CASSLGPSGSYNEQFF. Written as DNA, the CDR3 is TGTGCCAGCAGCTTAGGCCCTAGCGGATCCTACAATGAGCAGTTCTTC.

Worth noting for this clone: Other DNA sequences in this specimen translate into the identical CDR3. The rearrangement joins TRBV7-3 to TRBJ2-1, with 11 bases that match TRBD2. This CDR3 has 15 residues. J was trimmed by 4 bases and V by 3 bases; bases with no gene match: 2. Germline CDR1 and CDR2: SGHTA and FQGTGA. The CDR3 here is CASSLGTSGYNEQFF. The CDR3 coding sequence is TGTGCCAGCAGCTTGGGGACTAGCGGATACAATGAGCAGTTCTTC.

The V and J genes are TRBV14 and TRBJ1-4; a weak D match, TRBD1 (6 bases). V lost 1 base to trimming and J lost 7 bases, with 13 bases between them. Germline V lookup: CDR1 SGHDN, CDR2 FVKESK. The CDR3 runs to 15 residues. The CDR3 protein is CASSQVYREFEKLFF. CDR3 nucleotide sequence: TGTGCCAGCAGCCAAGTTTACAGGGAGTTTGAAAAACTGTTTTTT.

V is TRBV7-2 and J is TRBJ2-3; D possibly corresponds to TRBD1 (6 bases). Germline V gene data show CDR1 as SGHTA and CDR2 as FQGNSA. The CDR3 extends over 14 amino acids. Trimming cost V 5 bases and J 4 bases, with 13 bases left between them. The chain's CDR3 is CASSKQGQSDTQYF. The CDR3, as DNA: TGTGCCAGCAGCAAACAGGGTCAGTCAGATACGCAGTATTTT.

The chain joins TRBV29-1 to TRBJ2-2; maybe TRBD2 (5 bases). Germline V gene sequence: CDR1 SQVTM, CDR2 ANQGSEA. There are 13 residues in the CDR3. The V and J ends lost 5 bases and 4 bases respectively, with 11 bases between them. The CDR3 is CSVTSFGTGELFF. The CDR3 DNA is TGCAGCGTTACTAGTTTCGGCACCGGGGAGCTGTTTTTT.

The J gene is TRBJ2-3, the V gene TRBV5-1, with 9 nucleotides matching TRBD1. There are 16 residues in the CDR3. After removal of 3 bases from V and 0 bases from J, the junction contained 5 bases not matched to a gene. From germline, CDR1 is SGHRS and CDR2 YFSETQ. DNA of the CDR3: TGCGCCAGCAGCTACTGGGGGACAGGGAGCACAGATACGCAGTATTTT. Translating gives CASSYWGTGSTDTQYF.

This clone showed up just once. The chain is built from TRBV25-1 and TRBJ2-7; 8 bases agree with TRBD2. Germline trimming cut 4 bases from V and 4 bases from J; bases unmatched to any gene: 3. Germline V CDR1 and CDR2: MGHDK, SYGVNS. CDR3 size: 13 residues. The CDR3 nucleotides are TGTGCCAGCAGTGTGTCGGGGGGGTACGAGCAGTACTTC. This gives the protein CASSVSGGYEQYF.

V and J are TRBV4-2 and TRBJ2-7, with a possible D match to TRBD1 (6 bases). Germline V gives CDR1 LGHNA, CDR2 YNFKEQ. The CDR3 runs 17 residues. V dropped 0 bases and J dropped 2 bases, with 17 bases sitting between them. The CDR3 nucleotides read TGTGCCAGCAGCCAAGAAGGGGGATGGGCAGTTACCTACGAGCAGTACTTC. It translates to CASSQEGGWAVTYEQYF.

The chain recombines TRBV28 with TRBJ2-1, with D possibly matching TRBD2 (6 bases). Trimming cost V 2 bases and J 3 bases, with 14 bases left between them. This CDR3 region has 16 residues. The germline CDR1 and CDR2 sequences are MDHEN and SYDVKM. The DNA for the CDR3 is TGTGCCAGCAGTTTACACTGGGCGGGGATCTACAATGAGCAGTTCTTC. Its protein is CASSLHWAGIYNEQFF.

CDR3 sequence: CASSLQGIGAGELFF. CDR3 DNA sequence: TGCGCCAGCAGCTTACAGGGGATCGGCGCCGGGGAGCTGTTTTTT. The gene calls are TRBV5-1 and TRBJ2-2; 7 bases align to TRBD1. The V and J ends lost 2 bases and 6 bases, in that order; junction bases with no gene match: 7. CDR3 length: 15 amino acids. Germline CDR1 SGHRS, CDR2 YFSETQ.

V gene TRBV2 combines with J gene TRBJ1-5, with D perhaps matching TRBD1 (5 bases). This CDR3 is 17 amino acids long. Germline V gene lookup returns CDR1 SNHLY and CDR2 FYNNEI. V lost 2 bases and J 0 bases, leaving 14 bases between the germline ends. The CDR3 nucleotides are TGTGCCAGCAGTGAACAGGGCAATTACTATAGCAATCAGCCCCAGCATTTT. It encodes CASSEQGNYYSNQPQHF.

The chain joins TRBV7-9 to TRBJ1-3; 7 bases are shared with TRBD1. The germline CDR1 and CDR2 sequences are SEHNR and FQNEAQ (reference sequence). CDR3 length equals 15 residues. After removal of 2 bases from V and 4 bases from J, the junction contained 5 bases not matched to a gene. Written as DNA, the CDR3 is TGTGCCAGCAGCTTATTAACAGGGGAAGGAAACACCATATATTTT. It is translated as CASSLLTGEGNTIYF.

This rearrangement joins TRBV7-2 to TRBJ1-2; 8 positions match TRBD1. CDR1 SGHTA and CDR2 FQGNSA come from the germline V gene. The trim removed 5 bases at V and 5 bases at J, leaving 10 bases unmatched. The CDR3 length is 15 residues. The CDR3 coding sequence is TGTGCCAGCAGCCCCGGGCAGGGGGCATGGTATGGCTACACCTTC. This gives the protein CASSPGQGAWYGYTF.

This clone was detected a few times. This chain connects TRBV19 to TRBJ2-5; 7 bases are shared with TRBD2. Germline V gene lookup returns CDR1 LNHDA and CDR2 SQIVND (reference sequence). The ends lost 1 base at V and 1 base at J; junction bases unmatched: 9. This CDR3 is 17 amino acids long. CDR3 sequence reads: CASSIAYGGGIQETQYF. CDR3 DNA sequence: TGTGCCAGTAGTATAGCTTATGGGGGGGGGATCCAAGAGACCCAGTACTTC.

The rearrangement uses TRBV6-1 and TRBJ1-2; D is unclear. Between the trimmed V and J ends, which lost 4 bases and 5 bases, there was a span of 8 bases. Germline values: CDR1 MNHNS, CDR2 SASEGT. The CDR3 has 12 residues. The CDR3 sequence: CASSGPLYGYTF. In DNA form, the CDR3 reads TGTGCCAGCAGTGGCCCACTTTATGGCTACACCTTC.

The V gene is TRBV5-1, the J gene TRBJ2-1, with D perhaps TRBD1 (6 bases). Germline V gene lookup returns CDR1 SGHRS and CDR2 YFSETQ. The CDR3 runs 14 residues. Deletions cut 0 bases from V and 2 bases from J, with 6 bases between. CDR3 in amino acids: CASSLGTAYNEQFF. For the CDR3, the DNA is TGCGCCAGCAGCTTGGGGACAGCCTACAATGAGCAGTTCTTC. The full variable domain, in which reference TRBV5-1 and TRBJ2-1 provide the parts outside the CDR3, is KAGVTQTPRYLIKTRGQQVTLSCSPISGHRSVSWYQQTPGQGLQFLFEYFSETQRNKGNFPGRFSGRQFSNSRSEMNVSTLELGDSALYLCASSLGTAYNEQFFGPGTRLTVL.

The V call is TRBV4-2, the J call TRBJ2-7; TRBD2 matches 13 bases. The CDR3 is 18 amino acids. Germline CDR1 and CDR2: LGHNA and YNFKEQ. V gave up 4 bases and J gave up 4 bases; unmatched junction bases: 13. CDR3 residues: CASSRSGLAGVQGYEQYF. Written as DNA, the CDR3 is TGTGCCAGCAGCCGTTCTGGACTAGCGGGAGTCCAGGGTTACGAGCAGTACTTC.

This clone was observed a single time. This rearrangement joins TRBV18 to TRBJ1-3; possibly TRBD1 for D (6 bases). This CDR3 has 17 amino acids. CDR1 is KGHSH, CDR2 LQKENI, per germline. With 4 bases removed from V and 0 bases from J, the gap between germline ends came to 16 bases. The CDR3 spells CASSLRQAEGSGNTIYF. CDR3 bases: TGTGCCAGCTCACTAAGACAGGCCGAGGGCTCTGGAAACACCATATATTTT.

The genes are TRBV11-3 and TRBJ2-5; D possibly corresponds to TRBD2 (6 bases). CDR3 size: 15 residues. V was pared by 5 bases and J by 2 bases, with 15 bases between. Germline V gene data show CDR1 as SGHNT and CDR2 as YENEEA. CDR3 region: CASSPPPRGQETQYF. The CDR3 DNA reads as TGTGCCAGCAGCCCACCTCCTCGGGGGCAAGAGACCCAGTACTTC.